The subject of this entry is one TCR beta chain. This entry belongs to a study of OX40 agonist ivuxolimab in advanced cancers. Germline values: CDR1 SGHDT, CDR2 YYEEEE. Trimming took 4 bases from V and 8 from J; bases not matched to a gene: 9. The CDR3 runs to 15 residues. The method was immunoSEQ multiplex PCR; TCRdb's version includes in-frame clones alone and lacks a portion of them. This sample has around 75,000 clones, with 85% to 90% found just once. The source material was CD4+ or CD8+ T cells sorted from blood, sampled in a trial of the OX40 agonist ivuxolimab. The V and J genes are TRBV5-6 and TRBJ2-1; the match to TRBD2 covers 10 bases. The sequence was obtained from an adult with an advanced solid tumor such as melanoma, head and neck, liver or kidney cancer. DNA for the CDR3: TGTGCCAGCAGCCTGGGTCTAGCGGGAGACTATGAGCAGTTCTTC. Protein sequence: CASSLGLAGDYEQFF.